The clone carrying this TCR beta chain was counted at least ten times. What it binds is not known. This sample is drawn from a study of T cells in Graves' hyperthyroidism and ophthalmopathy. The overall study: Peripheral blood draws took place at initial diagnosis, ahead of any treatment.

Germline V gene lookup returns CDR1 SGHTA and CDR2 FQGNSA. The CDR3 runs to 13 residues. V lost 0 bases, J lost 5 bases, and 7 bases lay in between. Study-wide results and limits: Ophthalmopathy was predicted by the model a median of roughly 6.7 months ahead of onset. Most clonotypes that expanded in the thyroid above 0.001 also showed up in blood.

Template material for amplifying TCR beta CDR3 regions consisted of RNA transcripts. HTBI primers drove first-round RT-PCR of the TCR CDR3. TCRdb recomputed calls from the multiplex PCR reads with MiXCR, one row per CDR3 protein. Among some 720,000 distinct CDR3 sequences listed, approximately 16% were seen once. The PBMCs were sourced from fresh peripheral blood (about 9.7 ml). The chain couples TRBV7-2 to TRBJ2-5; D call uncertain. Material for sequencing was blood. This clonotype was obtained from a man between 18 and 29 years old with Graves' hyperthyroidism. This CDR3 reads CASSLARHETQYF. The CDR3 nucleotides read TGTGCCAGCAGCTTAGCGCGGCATGAGACCCAGTACTTC.